This T cell receptor beta chain was recorded in a study of T-cell memory formation after mild COVID-19. Study-wide background: TCR clusters were mostly confined to one donor each.

There are 16 residues in the CDR3. Germline V gives CDR1 MGHRA, CDR2 YSYEKL. J gave up 1 base and V 0 bases, and 3 bases lay outside the gene matches. TCR alpha and TCR beta cDNA libraries carrying sample barcodes and UMIs were produced by 5'RACE using constant-segment primers. MiXCR, applied by TCRdb to the 5' RACE reads, yields one record per CDR3 protein. The table shows 85,000 to 120,000 distinct CDR3 sequences, with around an eighth occurring only once. Comments on this clonotype: The antigen is not known.

Overall study results and limits: The CD4+ clones that contracted clustered mainly within CM and EM, and the CD8+ clones concentrated in EMRA. Nothing confirmed that second-wave clones peaking on day 37 were specific for SARS-CoV-2.

The chain combines TRBV4-1 with TRBJ2-1; 7 bases are shared with TRBD2. The sequencing sample was made of PBMCs or a T cell subset sorted from them (not recorded which). The receptor's source is an adult woman who had mild COVID-19 (a few samples of this study predate the infection). Cell type and time point are not known. The CDR3 region is CASSQDLRGSYNEQFF. CDR3 bases: TGCGCCAGCAGCCAAGATTTGCGGGGGTCCTACAATGAGCAGTTCTTC.